Each of the 19 T cell receptor beta chains below was sequenced from the same sample in a study of cytomegalovirus exposure and HLA in healthy donors. Amplification used 60 Vbeta primers and 13 Jbeta primers. Assay used: immunoSEQ multiplex PCR; TCRdb lists only in-frame clones, some missing. The sample consists of a few hundred thousand clones, approximately 78% of them appearing once. Source material: PBMCs. Receptors were obtained from a man aged 25-45 years in good health and CMV-seronegative.

V and J are TRBV7-3 and TRBJ2-7; tentative D call: TRBD1 (6 bases). The CDR3 has 13 residues. CDR1 and CDR2 (germline): SGHTA, FQGTGA. V lost 4 bases, J lost 4 bases, and 11 bases lay in between. DNA for the CDR3: TGTGCCAGCAGCTCACAACAGGGATACGAGCAGTACTTC. Translated: CASSSQQGYEQYF.

This chain connects TRBV5-6 to TRBJ1-2; 8 bases line up with TRBD1. V shed 4 bases and J 5 bases; nucleotides not matched to a gene: 10. The CDR3 covers 15 residues. CDR1 and CDR2 (germline): SGHDT, YYEEEE. The CDR3 DNA sequence: TGTGCCAGCAGCGGTAGACAGGGGATATGGTATGGCTACACCTTC. Its protein is CASSGRQGIWYGYTF.

V is TRBV28 and J is TRBJ1-5; maybe TRBD1 (6 bases). V lost 7 bases and J 2 bases, leaving 12 bases between the germline ends. The CDR3 is 14 amino acids. Looked up from germline, CDR1 is MDHEN and CDR2 is SYDVKM. CDR3 bases: TGTGCCAGCACCGAACAGGGTGGCAATCAGCCCCAGCATTTT. Encoded protein: CASTEQGGNQPQHF.

CDR3 bases: TGTGCCAGCAGTGAAGCTGGGGGGGGCCCCTACGAGCAGTACTTC. Its protein is CASSEAGGGPYEQYF. The genes are TRBV6-1 and TRBJ2-7; a weak D match, TRBD2 (7 bases). This CDR3 has 15 amino acids. Germline V lookup: CDR1 MNHNS, CDR2 SASEGT. V dropped 0 bases and J dropped 2 bases, with 11 bases sitting between them.

This chain joins TRBV19 and TRBJ2-2; D unclear. From germline, CDR1 is LNHDA and CDR2 SQIVND (reference sequence). This CDR3 has 14 residues. The V end was cut by 3 bases, the J end by 2 bases, with 7 bases between. CDR3: CASSIIVNTGELFF. The CDR3 DNA reads as TGTGCCAGTAGTATTATAGTAAACACCGGGGAGCTGTTTTTT.

This clone was observed a few times. The V gene is TRBV6-4, the J gene TRBJ2-3; 8 bases line up with TRBD2. The CDR3 extends over 15 amino acids. Germline CDR1 MRHNA, CDR2 SNTAGT. With V trimmed by 4 bases and J by 2 bases, 5 bases remained unmatched. CDR3 bases: TGTGCCAGCAGTGTCGATAGCGGGGCCACAGATACGCAGTATTTT. It encodes CASSVDSGATDTQYF.

This clone was recorded a few times. The rearrangement uses TRBV6-4 and TRBJ1-5; TRBD1 aligns across 9 bases. V shed 4 bases, J shed 5 bases, and the junction held 6 bases outside the gene matches. In germline, CDR1 is MRHNA, CDR2 SNTAGT. The CDR3 loop spans 15 amino acids. CDR3 in amino acids: CASSAGQGVYQPQHF. The CDR3 nucleotides read TGTGCCAGCAGTGCGGGACAGGGTGTGTATCAGCCCCAGCATTTT.

The chain is built from TRBV4-2 and TRBJ2-7; 10 positions agree with TRBD2. The CDR3 is made up of 16 amino acids. Germline assignment: CDR1 LGHNA and CDR2 YNFKEQ. V was clipped by 0 bases and J by 3 bases; unmatched bases: 5. As DNA, the CDR3 is TGTGCCAGCAGCCAAGAGGTGGCTAGCGGGAGCTACGAGCAGTACTTC. It specifies CASSQEVASGSYEQYF.

This clone has more than one count but fewer than ten. The chain combines TRBV5-1 with TRBJ1-1; TRBD1 is a possible D gene (5 bases). Germline V gene sequence: CDR1 SGHRS, CDR2 YFSETQ. The ends were cut back, 6 bases at V and 7 bases at J, with 19 bases in the middle. The CDR3 spans 14 residues. CDR3 sequence: CASTPWPSGLEAFF. The DNA of the CDR3 is TGCGCCAGCACCCCTTGGCCATCAGGGCTTGAAGCTTTCTTT.

The gene calls are TRBV19 and TRBJ1-3; tentatively, D is TRBD1 (5 bases). The CDR3 is 14 amino acids. CDR1 and CDR2 from the germline V gene are LNHDA and SQIVND (reference sequence). Trimming cost V 4 bases and J 4 bases, with 11 bases left between them. This CDR3 reads CASSTRGTGNTIYF. CDR3 DNA: TGTGCCAGTAGTACAAGGGGCACCGGAAACACCATATATTTT.

The chain carries TRBV6-5 and TRBJ2-2; 9 bases map to TRBD1. With 5 bases clipped from V and 4 bases from J, the junction kept 5 bases outside the gene matches. CDR3 length: 15 amino acids. Germline V gene lookup returns CDR1 MNHEY and CDR2 SVGAGI. For the CDR3, the DNA is TGTGCCAGCAGTCAGACAGGGGGAGGCACCGGGGAGCTGTTTTTT. This gives the protein CASSQTGGGTGELFF.

The rearrangement uses TRBV5-1 and TRBJ2-3, with a tentative D call TRBD1 (5 bases). The CDR3 spans 14 residues. V was clipped by 0 bases and J by 6 bases, with 11 bases between them. The germline gives CDR1 SGHRS, CDR2 YFSETQ. The CDR3 region has the DNA TGCGCCAGCAGCTTGGAGACAGCCCGGGATACGCAGTATTTT. Its protein is CASSLETARDTQYF.

The rearrangement links TRBV7-6 to TRBJ2-3, with 9 positions matching TRBD1. CDR1 is SGHVS and CDR2 is FNYEAQ in the germline V gene. V was clipped by 6 bases and J by 2 bases; unmatched bases: 6. The CDR3 extends over 15 amino acids. The CDR3 DNA sequence: TGTGCCAGCAGGGTTCGGGACAGGGACACAGATACGCAGTATTTT. Translation gives CASRVRDRDTDTQYF.

The chain couples TRBV4-1 to TRBJ1-1; TRBD1 matches at 7 bases. The trim removed 4 bases at V and 0 bases at J, leaving 2 bases unmatched. Germline assignment: CDR1 MGHRA and CDR2 YSYEKL. This CDR3 is 14 amino acids long. The CDR3 loop is CASSPGGLNTEAFF. For the CDR3, the DNA is TGCGCCAGCAGCCCAGGGGGTTTGAACACTGAAGCTTTCTTT.

This clone appeared once. The chain is built from TRBV5-1 and TRBJ1-5; D not resolved. CDR1 and CDR2 from the germline V gene are SGHRS and YFSETQ. V was clipped by 0 bases and J by 7 bases, with 8 bases between them. CDR3 length: 13 amino acids. This chain's CDR3 is CASSLGGPQPQHF. CDR3 bases: TGCGCCAGCAGCTTGGGAGGGCCCCAGCCCCAGCATTTT.

The rearrangement joins TRBV27 to TRBJ2-7; TRBD1 agrees at 10 bases. The length of the CDR3 is 15 residues. V shed 4 bases and J 2 bases; nucleotides not matched to a gene: 5. Germline CDR1 and CDR2: MNHEY and SMNVEV (reference sequence). The CDR3 here is CASSSPGTGAYEQYF. In DNA form, the CDR3 reads TGTGCCAGCAGTTCTCCCGGGACAGGGGCCTACGAGCAGTACTTC.

This rearrangement joins TRBV28 to TRBJ2-1, with 9 positions matching TRBD1. This CDR3 is 16 amino acids long. V was clipped by 5 bases and J by 7 bases; unmatched bases: 12. The germline V gene has CDR1 MDHEN and CDR2 SYDVKM. The CDR3 DNA sequence: TGTGCCAGCAGTCCCCGAGCCTGGACAGGGGTGAATGAGCAGTTCTTC. Amino acid sequence: CASSPRAWTGVNEQFF.

The rearrangement joins TRBV7-2 to TRBJ1-5, with a weak D call TRBD1 (6 bases). Per germline, CDR1 SGHTA and CDR2 FQGNSA. This CDR3 is 15 amino acids long. V shed 3 bases and J shed 1 base, with 10 bases lying between them. CDR3 in DNA: TGTGCCAGCAGCTTTCAACAGGGAAGCAATCAGCCCCAGCATTTT. Protein product: CASSFQQGSNQPQHF.

The V call is TRBV10-3, the J call TRBJ1-2; the D is unclear. There are 15 residues in the CDR3. V dropped 0 bases and J dropped 2 bases, with 10 bases sitting between them. Germline CDR1 ENHRY, CDR2 SYGVKD. The CDR3 is CAISESQNLNYGYTF. CDR3 sequence (DNA): TGTGCCATCAGTGAGTCACAGAACCTCAACTATGGCTACACCTTC.